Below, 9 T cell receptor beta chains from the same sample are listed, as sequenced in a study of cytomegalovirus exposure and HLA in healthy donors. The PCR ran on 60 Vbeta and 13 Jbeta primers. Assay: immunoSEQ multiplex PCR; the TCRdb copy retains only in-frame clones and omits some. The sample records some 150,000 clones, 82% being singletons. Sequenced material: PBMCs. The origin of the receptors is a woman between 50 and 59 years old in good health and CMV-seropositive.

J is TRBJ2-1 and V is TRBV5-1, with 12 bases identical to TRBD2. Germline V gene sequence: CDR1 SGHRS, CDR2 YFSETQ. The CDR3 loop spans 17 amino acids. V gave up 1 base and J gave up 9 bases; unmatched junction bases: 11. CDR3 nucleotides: TGCGCCAGCAGCTTGTTGTCTAGCGGGGGGGGTATCCGTGAGCAGTTCTTC. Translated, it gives CASSLLSSGGGIREQFF.

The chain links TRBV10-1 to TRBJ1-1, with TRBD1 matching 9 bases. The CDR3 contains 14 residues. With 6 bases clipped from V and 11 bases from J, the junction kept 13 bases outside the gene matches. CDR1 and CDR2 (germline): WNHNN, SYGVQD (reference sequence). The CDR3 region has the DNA TGCGCCAGCAGAGACAGGGGGGGCCGGGGTTCGGCTTTCTTT. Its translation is CASRDRGGRGSAFF.

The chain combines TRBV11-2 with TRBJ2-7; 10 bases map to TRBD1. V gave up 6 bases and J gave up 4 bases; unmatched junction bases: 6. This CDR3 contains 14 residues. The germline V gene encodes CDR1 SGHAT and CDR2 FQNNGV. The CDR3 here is CASSYGQGDYEQYF. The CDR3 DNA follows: TGTGCCAGCAGTTACGGACAGGGGGATTACGAGCAGTACTTC.

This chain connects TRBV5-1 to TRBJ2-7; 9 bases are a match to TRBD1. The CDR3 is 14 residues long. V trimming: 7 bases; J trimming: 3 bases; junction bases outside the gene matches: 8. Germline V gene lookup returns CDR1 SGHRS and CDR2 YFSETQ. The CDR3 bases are TGCGCCAGCGGGGGCACAGGGGGCGGCTACGAGCAGTACTTC. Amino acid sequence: CASGGTGGGYEQYF.

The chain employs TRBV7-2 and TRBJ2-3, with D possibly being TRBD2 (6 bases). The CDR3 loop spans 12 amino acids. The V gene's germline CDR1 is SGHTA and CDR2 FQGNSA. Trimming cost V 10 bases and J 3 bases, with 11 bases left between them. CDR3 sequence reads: CAIQGGTDTQYF. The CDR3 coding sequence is TGTGCCATCCAGGGAGGTACAGATACGCAGTATTTT.

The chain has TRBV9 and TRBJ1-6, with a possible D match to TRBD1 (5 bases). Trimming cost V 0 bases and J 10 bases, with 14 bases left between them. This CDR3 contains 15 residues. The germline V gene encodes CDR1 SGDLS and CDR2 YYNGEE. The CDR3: CASSVGGDFSSPLHF. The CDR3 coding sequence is TGTGCCAGCAGCGTAGGTGGGGACTTTTCGTCACCCCTCCACTTT.

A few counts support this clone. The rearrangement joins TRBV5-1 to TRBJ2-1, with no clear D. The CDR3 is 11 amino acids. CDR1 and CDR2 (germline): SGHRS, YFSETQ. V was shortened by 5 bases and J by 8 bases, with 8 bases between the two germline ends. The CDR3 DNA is TGCGCCAGCAGTGAGGCCGATGAGCAGTTCTTC. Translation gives CASSEADEQFF.

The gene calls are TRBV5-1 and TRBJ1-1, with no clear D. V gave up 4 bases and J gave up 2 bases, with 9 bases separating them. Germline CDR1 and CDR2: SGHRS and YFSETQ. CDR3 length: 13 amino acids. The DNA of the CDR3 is TGCGCCAGCAGCCCGGAGGGTAACACTGAAGCTTTCTTT. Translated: CASSPEGNTEAFF.

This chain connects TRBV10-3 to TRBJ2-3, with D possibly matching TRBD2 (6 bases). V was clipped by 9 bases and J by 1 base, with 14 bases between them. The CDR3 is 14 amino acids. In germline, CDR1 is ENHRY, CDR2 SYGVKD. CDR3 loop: CAIGVPSGTDTQYF. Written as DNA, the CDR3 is TGTGCCATTGGTGTTCCTAGCGGCACAGATACGCAGTATTTT.